This TCR beta chain is drawn from a study of human T cells and chemical hapten exposure (dated by TCRdb to the early 2020s). The study in broad terms: For sensitization, 2% DPC in acetone was applied to a roughly 2 cm by roughly 2 cm area of upper inner arm skin. Patients additionally received weekly therapeutic DPC doses to the scalp throughout the approximately 25-week study period. Patch tests used Finn chambers with 0.01% DPC on the upper back, scored after 6 days by International Contact Dermatitis Research Group standards. Most of the patients in the cohort were female, and the cohort covered alopecia areata with under or over 50% scalp involvement, alopecia totalis and alopecia universalis. Libraries were pooled for sequencing, and per-sample TCR yields varied mainly because of small differences in library volumes within the pool. In alopecia patients, the study followed how the peripheral blood TCR repertoire changed in vivo over primary and secondary sensitization to diphenylcyclopropenone (DPC), a hapten. Patient blood was sampled pre-sensitization (week 0) and at 2, 6 and about 24 weeks after DPC sensitization. For TCR sequencing, blood came from about 29 alopecia patients at anywhere from one to four time points (pre-sensitization, 2, 6 and 24 weeks). From each blood RNA sample, both TCR alpha and TCR beta chains were sequenced. Paper-wide results and their limitations: Patch test score correlated positively with the number of PT1 expanded TCRs, reaching significance at thresholds 8, 16 and 32 but not at 4. All patients had alopecia, a presumed autoimmune disease, so their immune response might differ from that of healthy individuals. Repeated subsampling changed both the strength of the expansion versus patch-test correlation and the threshold at which that correlation became significant. The number of TCRs above 1 in 1000 frequency did not change with DPC sensitization; there was no evidence of global repertoire structure alterations. Compared with pre-sensitization or healthy control sets, expanded TCRs formed significantly more large CDR3 similarity clusters, which is consistent with antigen-driven responses.

Concerning this clonotype itself: Which antigen it targets is not known. Per-base quality was not reported, and no clone a single base away is much larger than it.

The V and J ends are trimmed by 6 bases and 5 bases, leaving 21 bases between them. Inclusive of the bounding cysteine and phenylalanine, the CDR3 is 15 residues long. Kept here is only the CDR3 DNA, which spans 45 bases and is read in frame from base 1. Taken from the germline V gene, the CDR1 and CDR2 loops are SQVTM and ANQGSEA. The sample's time point label, in plain terms: patch test 3, about 24 weeks after DPC sensitization. This specimen's treatment or condition label, interpreted: therapeutic diphenylcyclopropenone sensitization with weekly scalp DPC. Total RNA was extracted from unfractionated whole blood collected in Tempus Blood RNA tubes. At every patch-test visit, the blood draw took place before the patch test was put on. Patients were eligible if aged 18 to 70, diagnosed with alopecia and judged suitable for DPC therapy, and pregnant patients were excluded. The library was generated by RACE. The instrument was a NextSeq 500. During library preparation, unique molecular identifiers were attached to individual cDNA molecules so that TCRs could be counted in a quantitative, reproducible way. The published analysis was carried out like this. The median number of TCRs per sample was 95,638, ranging from about 20,000 to 750,000. The Decombinator software suite was used to annotate V, J and CDR3 in the TCR reads. To make PS versus PT1 abundance plots, every sample was subsampled to the same number of TCRs (28,000). TCRs were defined as expanded if absent before sensitization and observed at least eight times at the 2-week time point. TCRdb reprocessed the public reads (quality trimming at Q25 with fastp, clone calling with MiXCR) and kept in-frame beta chains. When rows share a CDR3 protein, they turn into one entry using the most common DNA and genes. The V and J calls here are based on TCRdb, not the publication. This sample comprises over 35,000 distinct CDR3 sequences, 12% of them detected only once. The top ten clonotypes cover roughly 2.5% of the sample.

The input for sequencing was whole blood, taken in connection with sensitization to the hapten diphenylcyclopropenone (DPC). The chain employs TRBV29-1 and TRBJ2-3; the D gene is not confidently resolved. The TCR sequence derives from a woman aged 40 to 50 with alopecia areata. Some clones in this sample may be carry-over from other donors' samples. The nucleotide sequence reads as follows: TGCAGCGTGGTGGACGGCTACTCGCTGGTAGATACGCAGTATTTT. Its coded protein is CSVVDGYSLVDTQYF.